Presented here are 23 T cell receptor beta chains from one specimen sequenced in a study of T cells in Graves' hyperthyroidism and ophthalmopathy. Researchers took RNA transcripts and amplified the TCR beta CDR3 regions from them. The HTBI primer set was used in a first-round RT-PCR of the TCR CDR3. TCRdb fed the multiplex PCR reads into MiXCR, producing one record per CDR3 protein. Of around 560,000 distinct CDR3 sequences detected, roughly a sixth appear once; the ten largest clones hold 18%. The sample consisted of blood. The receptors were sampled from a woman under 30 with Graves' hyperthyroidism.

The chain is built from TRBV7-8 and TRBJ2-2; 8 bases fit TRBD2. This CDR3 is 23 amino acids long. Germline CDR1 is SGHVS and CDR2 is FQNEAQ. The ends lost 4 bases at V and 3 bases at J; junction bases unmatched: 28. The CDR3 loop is CASSSDRFFLAQTSAAHTGELFF. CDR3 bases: TGTGCCAGCAGCTCAGACCGGTTCTTTTTGGCTCAGACTAGCGCGGCGCACACCGGGGAGCTGTTTTTT.

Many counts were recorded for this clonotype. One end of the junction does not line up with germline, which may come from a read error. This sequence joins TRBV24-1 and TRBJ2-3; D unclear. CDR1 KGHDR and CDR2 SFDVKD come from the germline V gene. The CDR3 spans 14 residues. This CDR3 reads CATSAMPPSDTQYF. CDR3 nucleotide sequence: TGTGCCACCAGTGCCATGCCCCCCTCAGACACGCAGTATTTT.

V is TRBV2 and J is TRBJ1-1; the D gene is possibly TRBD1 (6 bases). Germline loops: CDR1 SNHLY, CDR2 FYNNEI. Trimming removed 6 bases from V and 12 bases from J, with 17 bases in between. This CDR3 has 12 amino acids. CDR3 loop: CASRVTVGGSFF. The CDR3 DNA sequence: TGTGCCAGCAGGGTTACGGTAGGGGGGTCTTTCTTT.

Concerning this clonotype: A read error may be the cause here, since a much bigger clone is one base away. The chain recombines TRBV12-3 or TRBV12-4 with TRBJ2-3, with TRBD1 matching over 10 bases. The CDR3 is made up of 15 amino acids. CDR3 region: CASRARDRGTDAQYF. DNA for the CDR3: TGTGCCAGCCGAGCAAGGGACAGGGGCACAGATGCGCAGTATTTT.

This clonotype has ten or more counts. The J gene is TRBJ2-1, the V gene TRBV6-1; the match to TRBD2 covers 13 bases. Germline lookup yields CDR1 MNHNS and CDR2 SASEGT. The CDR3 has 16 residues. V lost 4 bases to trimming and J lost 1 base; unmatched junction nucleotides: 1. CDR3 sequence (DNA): TGTGCCAGCAGTGGACTAGCGGGGGGTTCCTACAATGAGCAGTTCTTC. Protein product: CASSGLAGGSYNEQFF.

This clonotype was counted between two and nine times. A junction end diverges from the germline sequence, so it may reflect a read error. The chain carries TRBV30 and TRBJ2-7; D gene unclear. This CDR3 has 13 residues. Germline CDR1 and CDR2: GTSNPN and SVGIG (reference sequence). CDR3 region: CAWPRFPTYEQHF. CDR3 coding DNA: TGTGCCTGGCCTCGGTTTCCGACCTACGAGCAGCACTTC.

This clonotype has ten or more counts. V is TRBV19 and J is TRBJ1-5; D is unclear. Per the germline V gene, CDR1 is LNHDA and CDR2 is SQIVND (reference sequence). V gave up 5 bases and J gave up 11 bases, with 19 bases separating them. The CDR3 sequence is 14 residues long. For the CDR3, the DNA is TGTGCCAGTAGTTACCCGGCCGAACGCATGGCCCAGCATTTT. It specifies CASSYPAERMAQHF.

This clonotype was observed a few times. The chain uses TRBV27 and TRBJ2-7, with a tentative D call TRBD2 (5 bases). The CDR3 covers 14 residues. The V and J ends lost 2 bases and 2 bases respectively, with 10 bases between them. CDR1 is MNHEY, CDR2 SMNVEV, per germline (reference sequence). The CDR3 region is CASSLDWRTYEQYF. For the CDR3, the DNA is TGTGCCAGCAGTTTAGACTGGAGGACCTACGAGCAGTACTTC.

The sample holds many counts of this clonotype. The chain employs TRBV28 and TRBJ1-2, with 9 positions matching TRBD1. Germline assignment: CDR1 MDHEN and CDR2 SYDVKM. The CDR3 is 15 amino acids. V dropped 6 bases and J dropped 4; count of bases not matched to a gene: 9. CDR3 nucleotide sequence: TGTGCCAGCAGACCAACCGGGACAGGGCGCTATGGCTACACCTTC. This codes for CASRPTGTGRYGYTF.

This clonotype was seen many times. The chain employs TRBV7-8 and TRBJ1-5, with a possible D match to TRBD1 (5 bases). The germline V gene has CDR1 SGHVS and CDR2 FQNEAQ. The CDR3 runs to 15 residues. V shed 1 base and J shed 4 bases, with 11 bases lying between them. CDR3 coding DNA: TGTGCCAGCAGCTTAGAGGGGTGGAGTAATCAGCCCCAGCATTTT. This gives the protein CASSLEGWSNQPQHF.

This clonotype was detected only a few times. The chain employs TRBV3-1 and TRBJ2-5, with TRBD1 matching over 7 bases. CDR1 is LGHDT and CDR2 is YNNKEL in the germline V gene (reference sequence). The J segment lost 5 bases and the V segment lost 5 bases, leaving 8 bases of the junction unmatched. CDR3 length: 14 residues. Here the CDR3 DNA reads TGTGCCAGCAGCACCCGACAGGGACGGGAGACCCAGTACTTC. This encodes CASSTRQGRETQYF.

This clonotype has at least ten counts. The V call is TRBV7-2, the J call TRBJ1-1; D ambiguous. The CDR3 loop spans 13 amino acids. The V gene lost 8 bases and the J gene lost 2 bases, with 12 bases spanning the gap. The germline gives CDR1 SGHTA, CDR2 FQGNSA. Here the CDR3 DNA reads TGTGCCAGCGGCAAAATCAGAAACACTGAAGCTTTCTTT. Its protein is CASGKIRNTEAFF.

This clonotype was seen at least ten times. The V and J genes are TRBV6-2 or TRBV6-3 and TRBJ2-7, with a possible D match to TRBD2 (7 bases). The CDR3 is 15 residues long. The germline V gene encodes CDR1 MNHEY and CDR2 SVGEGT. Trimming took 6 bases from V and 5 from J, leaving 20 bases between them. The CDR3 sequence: CASSSPGGAYHEQYF. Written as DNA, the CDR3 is TGTGCCAGCAGCAGCCCGGGGGGCGCTTACCACGAGCAGTACTTC.

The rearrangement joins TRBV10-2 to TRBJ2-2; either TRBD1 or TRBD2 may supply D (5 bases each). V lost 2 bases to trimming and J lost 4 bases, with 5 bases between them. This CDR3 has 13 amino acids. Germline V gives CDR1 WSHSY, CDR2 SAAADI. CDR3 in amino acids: CASSEGGTGELFF. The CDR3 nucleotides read TGCGCCAGCAGTGAGGGGGGCACCGGGGAGCTGTTTTTT.

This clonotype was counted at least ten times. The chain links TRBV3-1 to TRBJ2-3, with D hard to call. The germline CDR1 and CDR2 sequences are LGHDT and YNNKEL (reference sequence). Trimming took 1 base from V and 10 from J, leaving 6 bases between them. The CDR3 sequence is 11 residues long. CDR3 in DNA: TGTGCCAGCAGCCAAGTGTCAGCGCAGTATTTT. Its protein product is CASSQVSAQYF.

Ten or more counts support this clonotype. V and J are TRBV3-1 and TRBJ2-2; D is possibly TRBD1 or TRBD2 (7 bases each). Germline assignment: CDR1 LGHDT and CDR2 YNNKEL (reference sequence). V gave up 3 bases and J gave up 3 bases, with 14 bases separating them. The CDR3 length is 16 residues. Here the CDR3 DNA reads TGTGCCAGCAGCCAGGGACCAGGGGGGGACACCGGGGAGCTGTTTTTT. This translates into CASSQGPGGDTGELFF.

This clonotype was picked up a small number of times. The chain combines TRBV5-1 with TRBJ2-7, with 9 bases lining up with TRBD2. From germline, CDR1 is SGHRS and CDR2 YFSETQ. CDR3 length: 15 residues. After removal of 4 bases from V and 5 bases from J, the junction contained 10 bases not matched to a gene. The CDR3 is CASSGGTSKSHEQYF. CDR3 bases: TGCGCCAGCAGCGGAGGGACTAGCAAAAGCCACGAGCAGTACTTC.

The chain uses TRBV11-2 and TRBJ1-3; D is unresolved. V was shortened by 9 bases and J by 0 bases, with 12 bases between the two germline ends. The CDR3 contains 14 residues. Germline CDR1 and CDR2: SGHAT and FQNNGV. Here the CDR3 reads CASRSILSGNTIYF. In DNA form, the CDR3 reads TGTGCCAGTAGGAGCATCCTCTCTGGAAACACCATATATTTT.

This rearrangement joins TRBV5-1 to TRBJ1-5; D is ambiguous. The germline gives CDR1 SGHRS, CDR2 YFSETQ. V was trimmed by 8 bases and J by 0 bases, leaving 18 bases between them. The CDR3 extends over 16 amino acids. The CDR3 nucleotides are TGCGCCAGTCCGGGTGTGTACCTAAATAGCAATCAGCCCCAGCATTTT. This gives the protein CASPGVYLNSNQPQHF.

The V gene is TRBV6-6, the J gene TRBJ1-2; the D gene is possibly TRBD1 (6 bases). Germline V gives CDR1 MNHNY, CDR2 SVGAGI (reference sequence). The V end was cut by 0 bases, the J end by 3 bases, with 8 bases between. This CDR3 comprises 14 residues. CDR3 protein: CASSYSGGDYGYTF. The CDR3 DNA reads TGTGCCAGCAGTTACTCAGGGGGGGACTATGGCTACACCTTC.

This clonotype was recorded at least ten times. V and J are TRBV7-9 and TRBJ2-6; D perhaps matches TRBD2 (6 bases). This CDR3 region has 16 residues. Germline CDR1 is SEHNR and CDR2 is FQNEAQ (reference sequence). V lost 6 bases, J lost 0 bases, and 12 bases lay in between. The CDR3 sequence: CASRLSGYSGANVLTF. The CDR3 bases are TGTGCCAGCAGGCTTAGCGGCTACTCTGGGGCCAACGTCCTGACTTTC. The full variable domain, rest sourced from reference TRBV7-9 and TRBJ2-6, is DTGVSQNPRHKITKRGQNVTFRCDPISEHNRLYWYRQTLGQGPEFLTYFQNEAQLEKSRLLSDRFSAERPKGSFSTLEIQRTEQGDSAMYLCASRLSGYSGANVLTFGAGSRLTVL.

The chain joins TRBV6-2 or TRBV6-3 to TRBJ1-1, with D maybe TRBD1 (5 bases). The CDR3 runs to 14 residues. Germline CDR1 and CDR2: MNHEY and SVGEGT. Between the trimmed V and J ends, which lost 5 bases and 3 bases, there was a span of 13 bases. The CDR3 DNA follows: TGTGCCAGCAGTGACCCAGGGAGGGACACTGAAGCTTTCTTT. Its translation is CASSDPGRDTEAFF.

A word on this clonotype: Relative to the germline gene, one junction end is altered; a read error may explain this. In nucleotides, the CDR3 is TGTGCCAGCAGCTTGGGACAGGGAGACACTGGAGCTTTCTTT. It is translated as CASSLGQGDTGAFF. This sequence joins TRBV13 and TRBJ1-1, with 9 nucleotides matching TRBD1. CDR1 PRHDT and CDR2 FYEKMQ come from the germline V gene (reference sequence). The CDR3 runs 14 residues. Full variable domain (remainder filled in from reference TRBV13 and TRBJ1-1): AAGVIQSPRHLIKEKRETATLKCYPIPRHDTVYWYQQGPGQDPQFLISFYEKMQSDKGSIPDRFSAQQFSDYHSELNMSSLELGDSALYFCASSLGQGDTGAFFGQGTRLTVV.